This TCR beta chain was found in a study of control samples from healthy donors and cancer patients. The protocol was immunoSEQ multiplex PCR, while the TCRdb copy is restricted to in-frame clones and leaves out a portion. The sample comprises 91,000 or so clones, roughly nine tenths of which are singletons, and over 0.85% rests with the top ten. CDR3 size: 14 residues. V was clipped by 1 base and J by 0 bases, with 8 bases between them. From germline, CDR1 is SGHRS and CDR2 YFSETQ. The receptor was isolated from a woman aged 25 to 39 in good health. Specimen: blood. The J gene is TRBJ2-7, the V gene TRBV5-1; no reliable D call. The CDR3 DNA follows: TGCGCCAGCAGCTTGATATGGAACTCCTACGAGCAGTACTTC. Translated, it gives CASSLIWNSYEQYF.